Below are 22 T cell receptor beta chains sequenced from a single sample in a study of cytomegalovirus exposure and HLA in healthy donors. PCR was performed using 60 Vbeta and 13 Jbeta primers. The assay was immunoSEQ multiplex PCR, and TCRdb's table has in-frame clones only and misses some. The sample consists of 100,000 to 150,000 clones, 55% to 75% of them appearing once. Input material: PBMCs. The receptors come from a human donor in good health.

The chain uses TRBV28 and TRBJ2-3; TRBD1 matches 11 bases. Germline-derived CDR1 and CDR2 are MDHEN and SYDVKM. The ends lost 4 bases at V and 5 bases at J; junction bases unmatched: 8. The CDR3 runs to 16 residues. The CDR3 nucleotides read TGTGCCAGCAGTTCCAACCGGGACAGGGGGTTAGATACGCAGTATTTT. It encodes CASSSNRDRGLDTQYF.

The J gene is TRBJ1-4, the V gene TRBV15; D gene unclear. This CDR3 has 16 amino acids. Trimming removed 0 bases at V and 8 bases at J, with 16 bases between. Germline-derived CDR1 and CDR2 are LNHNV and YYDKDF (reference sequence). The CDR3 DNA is TGTGCCACCAGCAGAGATCGACCCCCGTTGGGCGAAAAACTGTTTTTT. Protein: CATSRDRPPLGEKLFF.

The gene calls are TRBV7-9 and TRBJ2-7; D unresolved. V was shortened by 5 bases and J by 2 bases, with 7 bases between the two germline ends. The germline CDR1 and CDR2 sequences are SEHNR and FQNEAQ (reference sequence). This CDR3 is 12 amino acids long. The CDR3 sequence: CASSHRTYEQYF. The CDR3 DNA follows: TGTGCCAGCAGCCACAGAACCTACGAGCAGTACTTC.

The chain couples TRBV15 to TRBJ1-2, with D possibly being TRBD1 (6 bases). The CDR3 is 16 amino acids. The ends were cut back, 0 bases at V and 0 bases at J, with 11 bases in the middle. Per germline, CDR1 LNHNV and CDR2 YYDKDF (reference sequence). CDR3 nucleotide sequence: TGTGCCACCAGCAGAGATCTCGAGGGGGCTAACTATGGCTACACCTTC. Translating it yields CATSRDLEGANYGYTF.

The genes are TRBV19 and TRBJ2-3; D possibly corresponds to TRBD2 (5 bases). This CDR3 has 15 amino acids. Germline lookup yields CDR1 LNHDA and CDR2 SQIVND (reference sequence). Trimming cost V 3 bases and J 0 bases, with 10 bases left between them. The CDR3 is CASSISRVSTDTQYF. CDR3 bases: TGTGCCAGTAGTATTTCGAGGGTCAGCACAGATACGCAGTATTTT.

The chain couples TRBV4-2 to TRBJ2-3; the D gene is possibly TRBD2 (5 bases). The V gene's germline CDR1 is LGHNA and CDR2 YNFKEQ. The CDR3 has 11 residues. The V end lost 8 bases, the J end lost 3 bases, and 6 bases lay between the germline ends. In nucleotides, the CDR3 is TGTGCCAGCCGACTAACAGATACGCAGTATTTT. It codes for CASRLTDTQYF.

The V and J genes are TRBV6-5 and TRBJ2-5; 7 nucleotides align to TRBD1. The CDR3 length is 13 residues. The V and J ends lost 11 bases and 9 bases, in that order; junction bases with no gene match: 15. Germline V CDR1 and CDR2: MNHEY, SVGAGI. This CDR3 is CAAQTGLGRAQYF. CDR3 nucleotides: TGTGCCGCACAGACAGGGTTGGGTAGGGCCCAGTACTTC.

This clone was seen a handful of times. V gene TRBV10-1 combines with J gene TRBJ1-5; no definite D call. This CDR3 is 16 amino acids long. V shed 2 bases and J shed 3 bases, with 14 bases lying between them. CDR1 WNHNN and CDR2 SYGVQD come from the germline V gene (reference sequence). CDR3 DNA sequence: TGCGCCAGCAGTGAGGGCGGGTCCTCCTACAATCAGCCCCAGCATTTT. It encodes CASSEGGSSYNQPQHF.

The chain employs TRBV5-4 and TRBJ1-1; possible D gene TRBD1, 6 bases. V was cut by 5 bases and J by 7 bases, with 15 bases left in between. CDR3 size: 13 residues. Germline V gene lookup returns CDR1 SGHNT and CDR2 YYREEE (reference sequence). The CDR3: CASRIGQNGEAFF. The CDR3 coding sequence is TGTGCCAGCAGGATCGGACAGAATGGTGAAGCTTTCTTT.

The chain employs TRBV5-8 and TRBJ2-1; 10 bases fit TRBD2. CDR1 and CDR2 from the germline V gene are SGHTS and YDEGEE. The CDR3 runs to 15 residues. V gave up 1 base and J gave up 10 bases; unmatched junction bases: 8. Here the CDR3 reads CASSLIAGGFAEQFF. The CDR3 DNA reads TGTGCCAGCAGCTTGATAGCGGGAGGTTTCGCAGAGCAGTTCTTC.

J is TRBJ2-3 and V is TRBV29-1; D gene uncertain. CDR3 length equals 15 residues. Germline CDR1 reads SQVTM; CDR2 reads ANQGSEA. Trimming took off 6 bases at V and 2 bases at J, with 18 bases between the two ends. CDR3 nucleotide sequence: TGCAGCGTAGTAACAGACGAGCCCTCCACAGATACGCAGTATTTT. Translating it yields CSVVTDEPSTDTQYF.

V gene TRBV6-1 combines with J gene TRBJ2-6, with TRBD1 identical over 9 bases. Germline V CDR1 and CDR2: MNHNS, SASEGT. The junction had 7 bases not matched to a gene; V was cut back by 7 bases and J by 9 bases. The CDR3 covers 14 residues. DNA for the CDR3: TGTGCCAGCATGTGGGGACAGGGTAACAACGTCCTGACTTTC. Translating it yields CASMWGQGNNVLTF.

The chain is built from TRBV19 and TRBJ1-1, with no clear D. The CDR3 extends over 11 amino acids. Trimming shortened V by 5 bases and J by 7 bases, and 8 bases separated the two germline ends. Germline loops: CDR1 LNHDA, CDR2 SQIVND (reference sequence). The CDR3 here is CASSLGREAFF. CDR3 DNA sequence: TGTGCCAGTAGTTTGGGCCGTGAAGCTTTCTTT.

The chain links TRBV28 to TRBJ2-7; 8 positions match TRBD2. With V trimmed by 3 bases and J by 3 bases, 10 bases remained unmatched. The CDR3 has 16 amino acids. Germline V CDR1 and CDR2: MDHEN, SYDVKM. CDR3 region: CASSLRREAGFYEQYF. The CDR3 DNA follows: TGTGCCAGCAGTTTGAGGCGGGAGGCCGGGTTCTACGAGCAGTACTTC.

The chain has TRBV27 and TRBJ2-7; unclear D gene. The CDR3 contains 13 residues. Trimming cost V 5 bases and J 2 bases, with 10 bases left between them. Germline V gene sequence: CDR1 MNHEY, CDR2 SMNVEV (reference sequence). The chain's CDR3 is CASSANGAYEQYF. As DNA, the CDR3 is TGTGCCAGCAGTGCTAATGGTGCCTACGAGCAGTACTTC.

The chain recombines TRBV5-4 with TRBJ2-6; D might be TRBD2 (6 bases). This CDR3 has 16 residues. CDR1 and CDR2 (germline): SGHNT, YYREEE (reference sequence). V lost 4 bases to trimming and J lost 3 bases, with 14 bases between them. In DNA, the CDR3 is TGTGCCAGCAGCCTGGGGGGAGATTTTGGGGCCAACGTCCTGACTTTC. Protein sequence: CASSLGGDFGANVLTF.

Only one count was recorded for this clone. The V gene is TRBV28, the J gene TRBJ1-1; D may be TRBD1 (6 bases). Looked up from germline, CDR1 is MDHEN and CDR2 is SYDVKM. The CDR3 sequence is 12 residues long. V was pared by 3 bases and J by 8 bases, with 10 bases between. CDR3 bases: TGTGCCAGCAGTTTGCTACAGGGAGAAGCTTTCTTT. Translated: CASSLLQGEAFF.

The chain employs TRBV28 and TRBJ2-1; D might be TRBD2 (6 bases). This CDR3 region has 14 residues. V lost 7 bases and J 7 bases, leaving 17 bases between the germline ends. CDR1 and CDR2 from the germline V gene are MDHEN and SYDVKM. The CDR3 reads CASTSRGKGNEQFF. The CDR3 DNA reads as TGTGCCAGCACTAGTCGGGGGAAAGGAAATGAGCAGTTCTTC.

The chain's CDR3 is CASSSQGSPLHF. CDR3 bases: TGTGCCAGCAGTTCCCAGGGTTCACCCCTCCACTTT. The J gene is TRBJ1-6, the V gene TRBV5-4; D may be TRBD1 (5 bases). There are 12 residues in the CDR3. V shed 5 bases and J shed 9 bases, with 9 bases lying between them. The germline gives CDR1 SGHNT, CDR2 YYREEE (reference sequence).

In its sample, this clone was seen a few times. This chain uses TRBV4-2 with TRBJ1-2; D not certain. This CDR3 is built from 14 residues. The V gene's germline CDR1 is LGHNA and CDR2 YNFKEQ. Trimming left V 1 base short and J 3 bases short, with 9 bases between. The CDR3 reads CASSQARGDYGYTF. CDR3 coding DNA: TGTGCCAGCAGCCAAGCTCGGGGTGACTATGGCTACACCTTC.

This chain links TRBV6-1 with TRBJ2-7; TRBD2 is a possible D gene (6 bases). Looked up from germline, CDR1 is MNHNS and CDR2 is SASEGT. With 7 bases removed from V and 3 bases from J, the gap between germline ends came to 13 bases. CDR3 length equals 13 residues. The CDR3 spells CASNAGLLYEQYF. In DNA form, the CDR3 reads TGTGCCAGCAACGCGGGACTCCTCTACGAGCAGTACTTC.

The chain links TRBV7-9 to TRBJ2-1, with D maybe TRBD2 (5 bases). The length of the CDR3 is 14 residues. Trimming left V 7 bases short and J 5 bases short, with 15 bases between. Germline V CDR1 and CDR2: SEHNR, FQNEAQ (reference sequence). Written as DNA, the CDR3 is TGTGCCAGCAACGTTGCCGGGATAGACAATGAGCAGTTCTTC. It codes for CASNVAGIDNEQFF.